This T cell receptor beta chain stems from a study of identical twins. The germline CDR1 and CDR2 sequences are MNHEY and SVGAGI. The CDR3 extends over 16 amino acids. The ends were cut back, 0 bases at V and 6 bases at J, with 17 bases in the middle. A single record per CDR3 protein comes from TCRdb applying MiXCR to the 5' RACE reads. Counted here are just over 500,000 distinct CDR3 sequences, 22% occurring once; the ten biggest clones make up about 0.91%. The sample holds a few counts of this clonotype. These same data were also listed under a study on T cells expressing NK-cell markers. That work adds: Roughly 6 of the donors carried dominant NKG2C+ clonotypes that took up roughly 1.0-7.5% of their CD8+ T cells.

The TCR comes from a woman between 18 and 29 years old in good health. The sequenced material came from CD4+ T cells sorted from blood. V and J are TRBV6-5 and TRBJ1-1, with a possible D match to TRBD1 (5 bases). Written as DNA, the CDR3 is TGTGCCAGCAGTTACTCGACGTTACGGGGAGGGGCTGAAGCTTTCTTT. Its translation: CASSYSTLRGGAEAFF.